The 3 T cell receptor beta chains reported below all come from one sample, sequenced in a study of CD8 T cells in Susac syndrome. Reverse transcription of 0.5 to 1 ug RNA was performed with random hexamers. MiXCR was run by TCRdb on the immunoSEQ multiplex PCR reads, yielding one entry per CDR3 protein. The data show about 150,000 distinct CDR3 sequences, approximately 94% seen once. Specimen: CD8+ T cells from PBMCs. The receptors originated from a human donor with multiple sclerosis.

The V and J genes are TRBV27 and TRBJ2-7; D remains ambiguous. CDR3 length: 15 residues. V shed 5 bases and J shed 0 bases, with 14 bases lying between them. Germline V lookup: CDR1 MNHEY, CDR2 SMNVEV (reference sequence). As DNA, the CDR3 is TGTGCCAGCAGTACCCGCGCGGTAGGCTCCTACGAGCAGTACTTC. This encodes CASSTRAVGSYEQYF.

The chain joins TRBV20-1 to TRBJ2-2; 9 nucleotides line up with TRBD2. This CDR3 is built from 16 residues. Unmatched junction bases numbered 14, after V lost 6 bases and J lost 6 bases. The germline gives CDR1 DFQATT, CDR2 SNEGSKA (reference sequence). CDR3 coding DNA: TGCAGTGCCCTTCGGCGGCGGGGGGGCCTCGCCGGGGAGCTGTTTTTT. This gives the protein CSALRRRGGLAGELFF.

The chain employs TRBV7-7 and TRBJ2-5, with unresolved D. Trimming stripped 3 bases from V and 4 bases from J, with 9 bases between. CDR1 is SSHAT and CDR2 is FNYEAQ in the germline V gene (reference sequence). The CDR3 totals 13 residues. The CDR3 spells CASSFTLGETQYF. The CDR3 DNA sequence: TGTGCCAGCAGCTTCACCCTGGGAGAGACCCAGTACTTC.